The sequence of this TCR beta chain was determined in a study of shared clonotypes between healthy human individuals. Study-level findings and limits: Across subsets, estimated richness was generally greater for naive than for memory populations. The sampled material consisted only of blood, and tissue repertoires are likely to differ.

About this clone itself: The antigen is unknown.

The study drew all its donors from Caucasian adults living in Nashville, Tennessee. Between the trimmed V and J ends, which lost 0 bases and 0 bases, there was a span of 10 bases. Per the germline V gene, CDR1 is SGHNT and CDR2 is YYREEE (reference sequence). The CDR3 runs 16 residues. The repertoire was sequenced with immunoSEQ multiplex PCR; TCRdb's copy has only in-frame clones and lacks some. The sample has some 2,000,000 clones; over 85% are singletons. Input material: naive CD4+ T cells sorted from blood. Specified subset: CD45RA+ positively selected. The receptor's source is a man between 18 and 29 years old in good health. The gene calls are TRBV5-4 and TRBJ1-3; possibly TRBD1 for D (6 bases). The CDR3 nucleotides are TGTGCCAGCAGCTTGGCAGGGGCAAGCTCTGGAAACACCATATATTTT. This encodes CASSLAGASSGNTIYF.